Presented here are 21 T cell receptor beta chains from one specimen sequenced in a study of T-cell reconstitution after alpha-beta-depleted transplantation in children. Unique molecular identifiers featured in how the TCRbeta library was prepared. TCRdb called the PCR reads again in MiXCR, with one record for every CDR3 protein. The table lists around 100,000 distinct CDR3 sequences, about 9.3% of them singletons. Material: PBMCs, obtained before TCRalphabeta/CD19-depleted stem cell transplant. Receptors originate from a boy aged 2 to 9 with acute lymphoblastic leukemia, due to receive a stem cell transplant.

The CDR3 loop is CASSYRASSTDTQYF. As DNA, the CDR3 is TGTGCCAGCAGTTACCGGGCTAGCAGCACAGATACGCAGTATTTT. J is TRBJ2-3 and V is TRBV6-5; a weak D match, TRBD2 (5 bases). The germline V gene has CDR1 MNHEY and CDR2 SVGAGI. V was cut by 2 bases and J by 0 bases, with 9 bases left in between. This CDR3 has 15 residues.

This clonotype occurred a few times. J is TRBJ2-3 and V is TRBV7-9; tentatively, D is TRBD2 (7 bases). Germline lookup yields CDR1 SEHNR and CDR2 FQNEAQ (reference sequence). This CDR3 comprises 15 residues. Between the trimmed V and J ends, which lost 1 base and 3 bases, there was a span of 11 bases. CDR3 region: CASSLVQGGTDTQYF. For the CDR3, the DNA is TGTGCCAGCAGCTTAGTACAGGGAGGGACAGATACGCAGTATTTT.

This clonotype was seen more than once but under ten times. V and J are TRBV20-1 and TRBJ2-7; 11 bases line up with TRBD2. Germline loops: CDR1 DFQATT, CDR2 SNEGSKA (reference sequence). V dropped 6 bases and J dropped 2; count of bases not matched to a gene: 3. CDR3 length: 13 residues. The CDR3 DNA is TGCAGTGCCCCGACTAGCGGGGCCTACGAGCAGTACTTC. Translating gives CSAPTSGAYEQYF.

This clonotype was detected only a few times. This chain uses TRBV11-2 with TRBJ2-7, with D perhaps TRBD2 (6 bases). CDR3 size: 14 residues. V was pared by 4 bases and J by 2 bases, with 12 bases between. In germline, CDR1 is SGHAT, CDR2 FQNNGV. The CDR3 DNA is TGTGCCAGCAGCTGGGGACTGGGGGCCTACGAGCAGTACTTC. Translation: CASSWGLGAYEQYF. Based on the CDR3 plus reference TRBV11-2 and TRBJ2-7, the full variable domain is EAGVAQSPRYKIIEKRQSVAFWCNPISGHATLYWYQQILGQGPKLLIQFQNNGVVDDSQLPKDRFSAERLKGVDSTLKIQPAKLEDSAVYLCASSWGLGAYEQYFGPGTRLTVT.

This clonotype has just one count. The CDR3 DNA reads as TGCGCCAGCAGCCTATTAGGGGACACTGAAGCTTTCTTT. As protein: CASSLLGDTEAFF. The V and J genes are TRBV5-1 and TRBJ1-1, with a weak D call TRBD1 (5 bases). The length of the CDR3 is 13 residues. V was clipped by 4 bases and J by 3 bases, with 10 bases between them. Germline V lookup: CDR1 SGHRS, CDR2 YFSETQ. Using reference TRBV5-1 and TRBJ1-1 for the parts outside the CDR3, the full variable domain is KAGVTQTPRYLIKTRGQQVTLSCSPISGHRSVSWYQQTPGQGLQFLFEYFSETQRNKGNFPGRFSGRQFSNSRSEMNVSTLELGDSALYLCASSLLGDTEAFFGQGTRLTVV.

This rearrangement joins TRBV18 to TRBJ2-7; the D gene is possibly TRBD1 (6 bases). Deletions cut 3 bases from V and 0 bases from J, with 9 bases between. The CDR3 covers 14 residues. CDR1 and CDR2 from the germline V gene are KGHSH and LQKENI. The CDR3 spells CASSPDSYSYEQYF. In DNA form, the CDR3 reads TGTGCCAGCTCACCGGACAGCTACTCCTACGAGCAGTACTTC.

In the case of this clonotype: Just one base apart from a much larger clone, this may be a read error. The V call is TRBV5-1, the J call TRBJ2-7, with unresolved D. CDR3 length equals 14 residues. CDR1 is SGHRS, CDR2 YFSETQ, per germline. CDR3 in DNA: TGCTCCAGCAGCTTGGATCGGCAGATCTACGAGCAGTACTTC. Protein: CSSSLDRQIYEQYF.

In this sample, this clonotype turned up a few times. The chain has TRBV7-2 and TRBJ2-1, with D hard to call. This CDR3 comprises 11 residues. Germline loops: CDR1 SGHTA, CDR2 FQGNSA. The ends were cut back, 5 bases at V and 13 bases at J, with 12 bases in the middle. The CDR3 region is CASSQQRSQFF. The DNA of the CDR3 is TGTGCCAGCAGCCAACAGCGTTCTCAGTTCTTC.

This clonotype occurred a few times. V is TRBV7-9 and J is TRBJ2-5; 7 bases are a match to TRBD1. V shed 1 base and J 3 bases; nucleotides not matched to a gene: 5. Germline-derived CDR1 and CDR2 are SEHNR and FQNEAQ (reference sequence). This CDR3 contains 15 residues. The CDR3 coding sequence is TGTGCCAGCAGCTTAGGGGGGACAGCGAAAGAGACCCAGTACTTC. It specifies CASSLGGTAKETQYF.

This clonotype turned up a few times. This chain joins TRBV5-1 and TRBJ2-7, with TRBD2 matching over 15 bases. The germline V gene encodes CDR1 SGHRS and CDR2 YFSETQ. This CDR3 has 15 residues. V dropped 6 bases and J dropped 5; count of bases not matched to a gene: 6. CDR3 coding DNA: TGCGCCAGCAAAGGGACTAGCGGGAGGATGGACGAGCAGTACTTC. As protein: CASKGTSGRMDEQYF.

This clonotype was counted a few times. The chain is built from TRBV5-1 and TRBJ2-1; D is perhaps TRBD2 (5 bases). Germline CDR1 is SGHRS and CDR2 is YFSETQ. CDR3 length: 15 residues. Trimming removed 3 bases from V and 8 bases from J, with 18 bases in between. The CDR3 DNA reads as TGCGCCAGCAGCTCAGGACTGCCCCCCCTAGATGAGCAGTTCTTC. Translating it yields CASSSGLPPLDEQFF.

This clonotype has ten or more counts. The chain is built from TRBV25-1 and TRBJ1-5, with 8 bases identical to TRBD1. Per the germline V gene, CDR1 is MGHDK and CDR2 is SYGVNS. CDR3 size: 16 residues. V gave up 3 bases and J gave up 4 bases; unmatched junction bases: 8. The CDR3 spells CASSEGLDRENQPQHF. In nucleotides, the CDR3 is TGTGCCAGCAGTGAGGGATTGGACAGGGAGAATCAGCCCCAGCATTTT.

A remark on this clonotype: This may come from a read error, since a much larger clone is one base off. The CDR3 coding sequence is TGTGCCAGCAGCTCAGGGCCGAATGAGCAGTTCTTC. It yields the protein CASSSGPNEQFF. The rearrangement links TRBV5-4 to TRBJ2-1; TRBD1 is a possible D gene (5 bases). Trimming took 3 bases from V and 7 from J, leaving 8 bases between them. The germline V gene encodes CDR1 SGHNT and CDR2 YYREEE (reference sequence). The CDR3 totals 12 residues.

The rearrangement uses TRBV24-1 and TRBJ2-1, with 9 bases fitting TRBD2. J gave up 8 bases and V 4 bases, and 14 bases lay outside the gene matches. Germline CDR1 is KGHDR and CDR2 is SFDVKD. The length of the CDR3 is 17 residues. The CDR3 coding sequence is TGTGCCACCAGTGAGGCTCTCGGCGGGAGGGCCGTCTATGAGCAGTTCTTC. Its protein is CATSEALGGRAVYEQFF.

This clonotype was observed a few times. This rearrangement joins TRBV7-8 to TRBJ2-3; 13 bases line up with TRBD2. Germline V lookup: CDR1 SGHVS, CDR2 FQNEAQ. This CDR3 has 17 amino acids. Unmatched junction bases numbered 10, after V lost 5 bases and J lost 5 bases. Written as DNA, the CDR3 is TGTGCCAGCAGCCTCGGACTAGCGGGAGTATCGAAAGATACGCAGTATTTT. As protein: CASSLGLAGVSKDTQYF. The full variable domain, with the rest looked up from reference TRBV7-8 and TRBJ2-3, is GAGVSQSPRYKVAKRGQDVALRCDPISGHVSLFWYQQALGQGPEFLTYFQNEAQLDKSGLPSDRFFAERPEGSVSTLKIQRTQQEDSAVYLCASSLGLAGVSKDTQYFGPGTRLTVL.

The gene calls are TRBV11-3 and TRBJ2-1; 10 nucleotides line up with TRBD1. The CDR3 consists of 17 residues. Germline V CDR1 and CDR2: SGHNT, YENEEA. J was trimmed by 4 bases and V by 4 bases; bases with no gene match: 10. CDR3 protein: CASSSRGGDRGYNEQFF. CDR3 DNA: TGTGCCAGCAGCTCTAGAGGGGGGGACAGGGGTTACAATGAGCAGTTCTTC.

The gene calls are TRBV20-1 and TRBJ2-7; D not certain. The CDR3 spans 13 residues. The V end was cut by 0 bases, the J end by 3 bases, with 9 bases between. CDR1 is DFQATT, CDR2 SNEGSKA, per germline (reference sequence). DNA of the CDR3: TGCAGTGCTAGAGAGAAGGCCTTCTACGAGCAGTACTTC. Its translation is CSAREKAFYEQYF.

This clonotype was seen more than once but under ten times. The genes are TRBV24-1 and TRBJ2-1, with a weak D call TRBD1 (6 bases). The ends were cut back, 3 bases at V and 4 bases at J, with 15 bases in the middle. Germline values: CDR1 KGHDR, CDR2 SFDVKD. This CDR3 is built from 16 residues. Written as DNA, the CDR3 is TGTGCCACCAGTGATCCCCGACAGGCCGATTACAATGAGCAGTTCTTC. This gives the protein CATSDPRQADYNEQFF.

The CDR3 is CASSGENTNTEAFF. The CDR3 region has the DNA TGCGCCAGCAGCGGAGAGAACACGAACACTGAAGCTTTCTTT. The genes are TRBV5-1 and TRBJ1-1; D remains ambiguous. Trimming shortened V by 4 bases and J by 1 base, and 11 bases separated the two germline ends. The CDR3 loop spans 14 amino acids. Germline V gives CDR1 SGHRS, CDR2 YFSETQ.

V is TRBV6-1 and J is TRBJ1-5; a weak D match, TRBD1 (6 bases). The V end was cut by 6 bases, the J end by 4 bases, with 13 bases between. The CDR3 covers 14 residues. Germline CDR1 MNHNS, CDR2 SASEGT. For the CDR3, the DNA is TGTGCCAGCAGGCCCGACAGGAGTAATCAGCCCCAGCATTTT. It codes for CASRPDRSNQPQHF.

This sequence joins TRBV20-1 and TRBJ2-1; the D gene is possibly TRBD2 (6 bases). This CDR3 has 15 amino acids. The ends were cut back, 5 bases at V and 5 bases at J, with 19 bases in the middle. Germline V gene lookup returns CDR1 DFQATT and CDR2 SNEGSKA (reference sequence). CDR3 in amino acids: CSADLGTHRDNEQFF. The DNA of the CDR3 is TGCAGTGCTGACCTAGGGACTCACCGCGACAATGAGCAGTTCTTC.